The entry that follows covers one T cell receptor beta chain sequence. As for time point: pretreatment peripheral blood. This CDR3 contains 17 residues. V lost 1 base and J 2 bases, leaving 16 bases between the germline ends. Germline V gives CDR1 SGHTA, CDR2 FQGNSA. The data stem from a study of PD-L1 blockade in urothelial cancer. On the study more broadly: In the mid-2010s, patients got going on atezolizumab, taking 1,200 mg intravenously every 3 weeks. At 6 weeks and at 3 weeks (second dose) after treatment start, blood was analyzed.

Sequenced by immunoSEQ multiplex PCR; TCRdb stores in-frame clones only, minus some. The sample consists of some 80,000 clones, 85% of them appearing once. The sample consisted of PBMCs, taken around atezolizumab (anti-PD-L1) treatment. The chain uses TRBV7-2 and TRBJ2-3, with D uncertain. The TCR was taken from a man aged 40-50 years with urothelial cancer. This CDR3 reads CASSLGVRRRYTDTQYF. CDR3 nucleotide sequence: TGTGCCAGCAGCTTAGGGGTCAGGCGTAGATACACAGATACGCAGTATTTT.